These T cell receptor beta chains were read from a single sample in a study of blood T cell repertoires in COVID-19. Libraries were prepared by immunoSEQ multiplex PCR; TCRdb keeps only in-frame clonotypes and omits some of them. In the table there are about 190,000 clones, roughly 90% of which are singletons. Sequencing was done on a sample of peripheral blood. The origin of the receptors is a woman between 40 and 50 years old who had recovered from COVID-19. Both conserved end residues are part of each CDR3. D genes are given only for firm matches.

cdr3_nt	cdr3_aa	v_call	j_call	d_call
TGTGCCAGCTCACCTCAAGACAGGGGGAATGGCTACACCTTC	CASSPQDRGNGYTF	TRBV18	TRBJ1-2	TRBD1
TGTGCCAGCAGTCCTAATCCCCGGACTAGCGGCTACAATGAGCAGTTCTTC	CASSPNPRTSGYNEQFF	TRBV7-7	TRBJ2-1	TRBD2
TGCAGCGTTGTGGAGGGGAGCACTGAAGCTTTCTTT	CSVVEGSTEAFF	TRBV29-1	TRBJ1-1	.
TGTGCCAGCTCACCGAGCACGGGGGGGAATGGGAACATTCAGTACTTC	CASSPSTGGNGNIQYF	TRBV18	TRBJ2-4	TRBD2
TGTGCCAGCAGTCCCACCGGACAGGGACCCTACGAGCAGTACTTC	CASSPTGQGPYEQYF	TRBV6-5	TRBJ2-7	TRBD1
TGCGCCAGCAGTGACAGGATGGGCACTGAAGCTTTCTTT	CASSDRMGTEAFF	TRBV10-2	TRBJ1-1	.
TGTGCCAGCAGGCTACAGGGTAATGAAGCTTTCTTT	CASRLQGNEAFF	TRBV2	TRBJ1-1	.
TGTGCCAGCAGGAACCCAGGGTCCGGCTACACCTTC	CASRNPGSGYTF	TRBV3-1/TRBV3-2	TRBJ1-2	.
TGTGCCAGCAGGCTTCAGGGCAATGAGCAGTTCTTC	CASRLQGNEQFF	TRBV27	TRBJ2-1	.
TGTGCCAGCAAGGGACAGGATCTACCCCTCCACTTT	CASKGQDLPLHF	TRBV2	TRBJ1-6	TRBD1
TGTGCCAGCAGTGTCACAGGGGGGGGGATCGCCACTGAAGCTTTCTTT	CASSVTGGGIATEAFF	TRBV25-1	TRBJ1-1	TRBD1
TGTGCCTGGAGTGTAAGTCTCTCAGGGGGCAGCAATCAGCCCCAGCATTTT	CAWSVSLSGGSNQPQHF	TRBV30	TRBJ1-5	TRBD1
TGTGCCAGCAGTTTTTTGCAGAAACTGTTTTTT	CASSFLQKLFF	TRBV12-3/TRBV12-4	TRBJ1-4	.
TGCGCCAGCAGCCCCGACAGGGCGAACACTGAAGCTTTCTTT	CASSPDRANTEAFF	TRBV5-1	TRBJ1-1	TRBD1